The T cell receptor beta chain under discussion was sequenced for a study of blood T cell repertoires in COVID-19. Study background: Samples taken during acute and convalescent COVID-19 were collected in the United States, Italy and Spain.

The V gene's germline CDR1 is SGHNT and CDR2 YYREEE (reference sequence). V lost 4 bases to trimming and J lost 0 bases, with 10 bases between them. The CDR3 totals 14 residues. In the original processing: Estimates of nucleated cell counts were drawn from the amplification of reference gene primers. The assay was immunoSEQ multiplex PCR, and TCRdb's table has in-frame clones only and misses some. That table furnishes V, J and clone size, whereas the DNA furnished D and trimming. Seen here are 250,000 to 300,000 clones, more than 70% observed once, and the top ten hold about 0.99%. The receptor comes from a woman aged 40-49 years who had recovered from COVID-19. The chain carries TRBV5-4 and TRBJ2-5; TRBD1 might be the D (5 bases). What was sequenced was peripheral blood. The CDR3 nucleotides read TGTGCCAGCAGCGGGGCCGGTTACCAAGAGACCCAGTACTTC. It specifies CASSGAGYQETQYF.